This entry is about one T cell receptor (beta chain). The antigen remains undetermined. Trimming took 4 bases from V and 2 from J, leaving 9 bases between them. CDR3 length: 14 amino acids. TCRdb fed the reads into MiXCR, producing one record per CDR3 protein. The sample holds tens of thousands of distinct CDR3 sequences, about 26% seen once. The data derive from a study of T cell repertoires in cytomegalovirus infection. Study-wide findings and caveats: Carriage of CMV together with the relevant HLA was identifiable through cumulative public TCR beta family frequency.

The input for sequencing was CD8+ T cells from cultured PBMCs, taken from culture after CMV antigen stimulation. This clonotype was obtained from a human donor in good health (CMV status not recorded). Some clones in this sample may be carry-over from other donors' samples. The chain has TRBV12-3 or TRBV12-4 and TRBJ2-1; TRBD2 is a possible D gene (6 bases). This CDR3 reads CASSYTGAYNEQFF. The DNA of the CDR3 is TGTGCCAGCAGTTACACGGGGGCCTACAATGAGCAGTTCTTC.